Each of the 31 T cell receptor beta chains below was sequenced from the same sample in a study of response to subunit inactivated influenza vaccine. TCRdb redid the calling of the RT-PCR reads with MiXCR, one entry per CDR3 protein. The repertoire holds about 190,000 distinct CDR3 sequences, with under 15% as singletons. The sequencing used CD8+ T cells sorted from PBMCs, collected less than 6 days after vaccination. The receptors originated from a man aged 50 to 60 who received an inactivated influenza vaccine.

The chain employs TRBV28 and TRBJ2-3, with a weak D call TRBD1 (6 bases). The germline gives CDR1 MDHEN, CDR2 SYDVKM. The CDR3 totals 17 residues. V lost 3 bases and J lost 0, with 16 bases in between. CDR3 sequence (DNA): TGTGCCAGCAGTTTCCTCCCGGGACACTCTAGCACAGATACGCAGTATTTT. Protein product: CASSFLPGHSSTDTQYF.

This clonotype occurred a few times. This chain connects TRBV20-1 to TRBJ2-1; D not resolved. This CDR3 is 15 amino acids long. CDR1 and CDR2 from the germline V gene are DFQATT and SNEGSKA (reference sequence). The V end was cut by 1 base, the J end by 8 bases, with 18 bases between. This CDR3 is CSARGFRRSSHEQFF. The CDR3 nucleotides are TGCAGTGCTAGAGGGTTCAGGAGAAGTTCACATGAGCAGTTCTTC.

There are a few counts of this clonotype. The chain uses TRBV7-2 and TRBJ2-2; D gene ambiguous. The CDR3 consists of 14 residues. Trimming took 3 bases from V and 4 from J, leaving 9 bases between them. Germline CDR1 SGHTA, CDR2 FQGNSA. The CDR3 region has the DNA TGTGCCAGCAGCTTGATGGATGCCACCGGGGAGCTGTTTTTT. Protein sequence: CASSLMDATGELFF.

The CDR3 DNA reads as TGTGCCAGCAGCCGGGACCCGGGGGCTCAGCCCCAGCATTTT. Residues: CASSRDPGAQPQHF. The chain has TRBV12-3 or TRBV12-4 and TRBJ1-5, with D possibly TRBD1 on 6 matching bases. The CDR3 sequence is 14 residues long. V shed 6 bases and J shed 6 bases, with 15 bases lying between them.

This clonotype was found many times. This chain links TRBV2 with TRBJ1-1, with D possibly TRBD1 on 6 matching bases. Germline lookup yields CDR1 SNHLY and CDR2 FYNNEI. Deletions cut 6 bases from V and 4 bases from J, with 12 bases between. The CDR3 covers 13 residues. The CDR3 protein is CASRSTGFTEAFF. CDR3 nucleotide sequence: TGTGCCAGCAGAAGTACAGGGTTCACTGAAGCTTTCTTT.

This clonotype showed up just a few times. This chain uses TRBV10-2 with TRBJ1-2, with 10 bases identical to TRBD1. This CDR3 is built from 15 residues. The trim removed 7 bases at V and 2 bases at J, leaving 7 bases unmatched. Germline V gene sequence: CDR1 WSHSY, CDR2 SAAADI. In nucleotides, the CDR3 is TGCGCCAGCACCTGGGACAGGGGCGGGAACTATGGCTACACCTTC. It yields the protein CASTWDRGGNYGYTF.

This clonotype was detected ten times or more. This rearrangement joins TRBV20-1 to TRBJ2-1; D unresolved. Between the trimmed V and J ends, which lost 0 bases and 2 bases, there was a span of 8 bases. The CDR3 is 14 amino acids. Germline-derived CDR1 and CDR2 are DFQATT and SNEGSKA (reference sequence). In DNA, the CDR3 is TGCAGTGCTAGAGAGGGGTATACCTACAATGAGCAGTTCTTC. Translation: CSAREGYTYNEQFF.

As regards this clonotype: A read error may account for a junction end that differs from germline. The chain carries TRBV7-2 and TRBJ2-3, with 7 bases fitting TRBD2. The CDR3 spans 15 residues. Per germline, CDR1 SGHTA and CDR2 FQGNSA. The CDR3 loop reads CATSSDGTTTDTQYF. Written as DNA, the CDR3 is TGTGCCACCAGCTCCGACGGGACTACCACAGATACGCAGTATTTT. The variable domain in full, completed from reference TRBV7-2 and TRBJ2-3, reads GAGVSQSPSNKVTEKGKDVELRCDPISGHTALYWYRQSLGQGLEFLIYFQGNSAPDKSGLPSDRFSAERTGGSVSTLTIQRTQQEDSAVYLCATSSDGTTTDTQYFGPGTRLTVL.

The sample holds a few counts of this clonotype. The gene calls are TRBV9 and TRBJ2-7, with 7 bases fitting TRBD1. The CDR3 covers 14 residues. Germline V gene data show CDR1 as SGDLS and CDR2 as YYNGEE. Losses at the gene ends were 2 bases for V and 6 bases for J; bases not matched to a gene: 8. CDR3 coding DNA: TGTGCCAGCAGCGTCGGACAGGCCCCCCTCGAGCAGTACTTC. Translation: CASSVGQAPLEQYF.

The chain is built from TRBV4-1 and TRBJ1-6, with D maybe TRBD1 (5 bases). V was pared by 1 base and J by 5 bases, with 9 bases between. The CDR3 contains 15 residues. CDR1 and CDR2 from the germline V gene are MGHRA and YSYEKL. The CDR3 here is CASSQVQENNSPLHF. The DNA for the CDR3 is TGCGCCAGCAGCCAAGTACAGGAAAATAATTCACCCCTCCACTTT.

The chain recombines TRBV19 with TRBJ2-1; D is undetermined. V was pared by 2 bases and J by 7 bases, with 6 bases between. Germline V gene lookup returns CDR1 LNHDA and CDR2 SQIVND (reference sequence). The CDR3 contains 12 residues. The CDR3 loop is CASSINHNEQFF. The CDR3 DNA is TGTGCCAGTAGTATAAATCATAATGAGCAGTTCTTC.

As for this clonotype: The junction differs from germline at one of its ends, possibly a read error. This chain links TRBV7-8 with TRBJ2-1; 7 positions agree with TRBD2. In germline, CDR1 is SGHVS, CDR2 FQNEAQ. The CDR3 extends over 14 amino acids. CDR3 nucleotide sequence: TGTGCCAGCACCTTAAGCCCAGCGGGGCTTGAGCAGTTCTTC. It translates to CASTLSPAGLEQFF.

This clonotype appeared a few times. The chain recombines TRBV9 with TRBJ1-1, with TRBD1 matching over 8 bases. This CDR3 region has 13 residues. The V segment lost 1 base and the J segment 4 bases; nucleotides outside the gene matches: 0. Germline V gene sequence: CDR1 SGDLS, CDR2 YYNGEE. The CDR3 loop reads CASSVTGGTEAFF. DNA for the CDR3: TGTGCCAGCAGCGTAACAGGGGGCACTGAAGCTTTCTTT.

The V and J genes are TRBV7-6 and TRBJ1-1; 10 bases agree with TRBD1. The CDR3 contains 15 residues. CDR1 and CDR2 from the germline V gene are SGHVS and FNYEAQ. After removal of 5 bases from V and 7 bases from J, the junction contained 10 bases not matched to a gene. DNA for the CDR3: TGTGCCAGCAGCCCCCAGGACAGGGGGTATGGTGAAGCTTTCTTT. Amino acids: CASSPQDRGYGEAFF.

The V call is TRBV28, the J call TRBJ2-7; 9 bases line up with TRBD1. The CDR3 runs to 14 residues. Trimming took 4 bases from V and 4 from J; bases not matched to a gene: 5. CDR1 and CDR2 (germline): MDHEN, SYDVKM. Written as DNA, the CDR3 is TGTGCCAGCAGTTACCCGGACAGGGGATACGAGCAGTACTTC. Its protein product is CASSYPDRGYEQYF.

This clonotype has just a few counts. The V gene is TRBV7-8, the J gene TRBJ1-1; TRBD1 is a possible D gene (5 bases). Trimming took off 5 bases at V and 0 bases at J, with 16 bases between the two ends. The CDR3 is 16 amino acids. Germline V lookup: CDR1 SGHVS, CDR2 FQNEAQ. This chain's CDR3 is CASSGRDGIMNTEAFF. The CDR3 region has the DNA TGTGCCAGCAGCGGAAGGGACGGCATCATGAACACTGAAGCTTTCTTT.

J is TRBJ2-7 and V is TRBV18; D call uncertain. V shed 5 bases and J shed 3 bases, with 17 bases lying between them. Per germline, CDR1 KGHSH and CDR2 LQKENI. The CDR3 length is 15 residues. CDR3 sequence: CASSATGPPLYEQYF. The DNA for the CDR3 is TGTGCCAGCTCAGCAACCGGGCCCCCCCTCTACGAGCAGTACTTC.

In this sample, this clonotype turned up a few times. DNA of the CDR3: TGCAGTGCTAGAGGTGCCGGGGAGCTGTTTTTT. This encodes CSARGAGELFF. V is TRBV20-1 and J is TRBJ2-2; D call uncertain. This CDR3 is 11 amino acids long. The germline V and J ends were trimmed by 1 base and 6 bases, with 3 bases remaining between them. CDR1 and CDR2 (germline): DFQATT, SNEGSKA (reference sequence).

This clonotype showed up just a few times. The chain uses TRBV12-3 or TRBV12-4 and TRBJ1-2; 7 nucleotides align to TRBD1. The CDR3 spans 13 residues. The trim removed 8 bases at V and 4 bases at J, leaving 7 bases unmatched. CDR3 in amino acids: CASSGTDGYGYTF. The DNA for the CDR3 is TGTGCCAGCTCCGGGACAGACGGCTATGGCTACACCTTC.

This clonotype was observed at least ten times. This chain connects TRBV29-1 to TRBJ2-1; TRBD1 might be the D (6 bases). The CDR3 is made up of 15 amino acids. CDR1 and CDR2 from the germline V gene are SQVTM and ANQGSEA. The V end was cut by 1 base, the J end by 2 bases, with 12 bases between. CDR3 in DNA: TGCAGCGTTGAAGCGGCACAGGGACCCTACAATGAGCAGTTCTTC. This gives the protein CSVEAAQGPYNEQFF.

The chain is built from TRBV28 and TRBJ2-5, with TRBD2 identical over 10 bases. Trimming cost V 9 bases and J 1 base; bases outside gene matches: 5. The CDR3 extends over 14 amino acids. Germline assignment: CDR1 MDHEN and CDR2 SYDVKM. DNA of the CDR3: TGTGCCAGTGGACTAGCGGAGTTCCAAGAGACCCAGTACTTC. Amino acid sequence: CASGLAEFQETQYF.

J is TRBJ2-5 and V is TRBV10-2, with 7 positions matching TRBD2. Germline V gene data show CDR1 as WSHSY and CDR2 as SAAADI. CDR3 length equals 17 residues. Trimming cost V 6 bases and J 0 bases; bases outside gene matches: 13. CDR3 sequence: CASSPGPDTSDQETQYF. CDR3 nucleotides: TGCGCCAGCAGCCCCGGGCCCGATACTAGCGACCAAGAGACCCAGTACTTC.

A few counts support this clonotype. The chain joins TRBV29-1 to TRBJ2-1, with D possibly being TRBD2 (6 bases). Trimming took off 6 bases at V and 0 bases at J, with 15 bases between the two ends. CDR1 is SQVTM and CDR2 is ANQGSEA in the germline V gene. This CDR3 has 15 residues. CDR3 sequence: CSVDLRGSSYNEQFF. In nucleotides, the CDR3 is TGCAGCGTCGACCTCCGGGGGAGCTCCTACAATGAGCAGTTCTTC.

The chain uses TRBV5-1 and TRBJ2-1; D is ambiguous. The CDR3 covers 15 residues. Germline CDR1 SGHRS, CDR2 YFSETQ. V gave up 0 bases and J gave up 8 bases, with 15 bases separating them. The CDR3 sequence is CASSLGDSEDDEQFF. The CDR3 bases are TGCGCCAGCAGCTTGGGCGACTCTGAGGACGATGAGCAGTTCTTC. Supplemented by reference TRBV5-1 and TRBJ2-1, the full variable domain reads KAGVTQTPRYLIKTRGQQVTLSCSPISGHRSVSWYQQTPGQGLQFLFEYFSETQRNKGNFPGRFSGRQFSNSRSEMNVSTLELGDSALYLCASSLGDSEDDEQFFGPGTRLTVL.

The genes are TRBV5-1 and TRBJ1-1; the D gene is possibly TRBD1 (5 bases). From germline, CDR1 is SGHRS and CDR2 YFSETQ. V was clipped by 4 bases and J by 1 base, with 8 bases between them. The CDR3 is made up of 13 amino acids. CDR3 in amino acids: CASSNTGNTEAFF. CDR3 sequence (DNA): TGCGCCAGCAGCAATACAGGGAACACTGAAGCTTTCTTT.

V and J are TRBV20-1 and TRBJ2-7, with 7 bases matching TRBD2. J lost 7 bases, V lost 0 bases, and 9 bases had no gene match. Germline values: CDR1 DFQATT, CDR2 SNEGSKA (reference sequence). The CDR3 spans 14 residues. CDR3 in amino acids: CSARDTGRRWEQYF. In DNA, the CDR3 is TGCAGTGCTAGAGATACCGGGAGGAGATGGGAGCAGTACTTC.

This clonotype was detected once. The chain has TRBV15 and TRBJ2-3; 10 bases map to TRBD2. CDR1 and CDR2 from the germline V gene are LNHNV and YYDKDF (reference sequence). This CDR3 is built from 15 residues. The junction had 4 bases not matched to a gene; V was cut back by 4 bases and J by 3 bases. CDR3 amino acids: CATSTLAGATDTQYF. DNA of the CDR3: TGTGCCACCAGCACCCTAGCGGGAGCGACAGATACGCAGTATTTT.

The V call is TRBV27, the J call TRBJ1-1; 7 bases align to TRBD1. CDR1 is MNHEY, CDR2 SMNVEV, per germline (reference sequence). After removal of 6 bases from V and 5 bases from J, the junction contained 15 bases not matched to a gene. The CDR3 has 16 residues. In nucleotides, the CDR3 is TGTGCCAGCAGCCCCCCGGGGAGGGGGCTGGGGACTGAAGCTTTCTTT. Amino acids: CASSPPGRGLGTEAFF.

This clonotype was recorded a few times. This sequence joins TRBV6-2 or TRBV6-3 and TRBJ2-2; D not certain. V gave up 2 bases and J gave up 5 bases, with 9 bases separating them. Germline CDR1 is MNHEY and CDR2 is SVGEGT. This CDR3 is 14 amino acids long. The CDR3 region is CASSYGLWTGELFF. The CDR3, as DNA: TGTGCCAGCAGTTACGGGTTGTGGACCGGGGAGCTGTTTTTT.

The chain has TRBV4-3 and TRBJ2-7; D is perhaps TRBD1 (6 bases). CDR3 size: 15 residues. CDR1 and CDR2 from the germline V gene are LGHNA and YSLEER. V gave up 0 bases and J gave up 0 bases, with 9 bases separating them. CDR3 sequence: CASSQDWTVSYEQYF. The DNA for the CDR3 is TGCGCCAGCAGCCAAGATTGGACAGTCTCCTACGAGCAGTACTTC.

This clonotype has just a few counts. The chain combines TRBV2 with TRBJ2-7, with 12 bases matching TRBD2. The CDR3 is 15 amino acids. Losses at the gene ends were 5 bases for V and 2 bases for J; bases not matched to a gene: 4. CDR1 is SNHLY and CDR2 is FYNNEI in the germline V gene. The CDR3 region is CASSLRTSGAYEQYF. CDR3 DNA: TGTGCCAGCAGTCTTCGGACTAGCGGGGCCTACGAGCAGTACTTC.